Listed below are T cell receptor beta chains from one sample, sequenced in a study of blood T cells in healthy people across ages. TCRdb fed the 5' RACE reads into MiXCR, producing one record per CDR3 protein. Of around 780,000 distinct CDR3 sequences in the sample, about a quarter were seen once. The same specimen was also included in a second study, on T cells of mothers and their children.

The specimen sequenced was blood. The receptor set was obtained from a boy aged 5-17 years in good health. Both conserved end residues are part of each CDR3. A D gene is named only where the DNA matches it firmly. Size values are once, few and many counts, or a class for expanded clones, and some rows have none.

CDR3aa: CSVGPGQGNYGYTF
CDR3nt: TGCAGCGTTGGACCGGGACAGGGGAACTATGGCTACACCTTC
j_gene: TRBJ1-2
d_gene: TRBD1
v_gene: TRBV29-1
abundance: NA

CDR3aa: CASSQAAAPTYEQYF
CDR3nt: TGCGCCAGCAGCCAAGCGGCAGCTCCTACCTACGAGCAGTACTTC
j_gene: TRBJ2-7
d_gene: NA
v_gene: TRBV4-1
abundance: few

CDR3aa: CASSQTRDSYGYTF
CDR3nt: TGTGCCAGTAGCCAAACCCGGGACTCCTATGGCTACACCTTC
j_gene: TRBJ1-2
d_gene: NA
v_gene: TRBV4-2
abundance: few

CDR3aa: CAISEYRSNTEAFF
CDR3nt: TGTGCCATCAGTGAGTACAGGTCAAACACTGAAGCTTTCTTT
j_gene: TRBJ1-1
d_gene: NA
v_gene: TRBV10-3
abundance: NA

CDR3aa: CASSTSGQLTYEQYF
CDR3nt: TGTGCCAGCAGTACATCGGGACAGCTGACCTACGAGCAGTACTTC
j_gene: TRBJ2-7
d_gene: TRBD1
v_gene: TRBV28
abundance: few

CDR3aa: CASSPPGLAGGPNEQFF
CDR3nt: TGCGCCAGCAGCCCCCCGGGACTAGCGGGGGGGCCGAATGAGCAGTTCTTC
j_gene: TRBJ2-1
d_gene: TRBD2
v_gene: TRBV5-1
abundance: few

CDR3aa: CSAPPGQGNTGELFF
CDR3nt: TGCAGTGCTCCTCCGGGACAGGGTAACACCGGGGAGCTGTTTTTT
j_gene: TRBJ2-2
d_gene: TRBD1
v_gene: TRBV20-1
abundance: NA

CDR3aa: CASSQGPTGDSTQYF
CDR3nt: TGCGCCAGCAGCCAAGGACCGACAGGGGACTCGACCCAGTACTTC
j_gene: TRBJ2-5
d_gene: TRBD1
v_gene: TRBV4-1
abundance: NA

CDR3aa: CASSDPPHQGSYEQYF
CDR3nt: TGTGCCAGCAGTGATCCCCCCCATCAGGGCTCCTACGAGCAGTACTTC
j_gene: TRBJ2-7
d_gene: NA
v_gene: TRBV25-1
abundance: NA

CDR3aa: CSAVHQETQYF
CDR3nt: TGCAGTGCGGTGCACCAAGAGACCCAGTACTTC
j_gene: TRBJ2-5
d_gene: NA
v_gene: TRBV20-1
abundance: few

CDR3aa: CASTHGDRMTYEQYF
CDR3nt: TGCGCCAGCACCCACGGGGACAGAATGACCTACGAGCAGTACTTC
j_gene: TRBJ2-7
d_gene: TRBD1
v_gene: TRBV5-1
abundance: NA

CDR3aa: CASSLSPVSTVPYEQYF
CDR3nt: TGTGCTAGCAGCTTATCCCCGGTTTCGACGGTCCCCTACGAGCAGTACTTC
j_gene: TRBJ2-7
d_gene: NA
v_gene: TRBV7-7
abundance: NA

CDR3aa: CASRSAGGQETQYF
CDR3nt: TGCGCCAGCAGGTCTGCGGGGGGACAAGAGACCCAGTACTTC
j_gene: TRBJ2-5
d_gene: TRBD2
v_gene: TRBV5-1
abundance: NA

CDR3aa: CASSPGGLSGTGNEKLFF
CDR3nt: TGTGCCAGCAGCCCAGGGGGCTTGTCGGGGACAGGGAACGAAAAACTGTTTTTT
j_gene: TRBJ1-4
d_gene: TRBD1
v_gene: TRBV11-2
abundance: NA